These 17 T cell receptor beta chains came from one sample sequenced in a study of T cell repertoires in aging, cancer and after chemotherapy. TCR beta rearrangements were amplified from peripheral blood genomic DNA. Multiplex touch-down PCR with TRB-A/B primers amplified rearranged V-D-J TRB sequences. TCRdb re-called the multiplex PCR reads through MiXCR, storing one row per CDR3 protein. The sample contains 10,000 to 15,000 distinct CDR3 sequences, 35% to 40% of which appear only once. Sequenced sample: blood. Source of these receptors: a human donor in good health. The donor label of this sample is uncertain.

The rearrangement uses TRBV11-1 and TRBJ1-1; D is uncertain. The CDR3 extends over 14 amino acids. The V gene lost 0 bases and the J gene lost 1 base, with 6 bases spanning the gap. In germline, CDR1 is SGHAT, CDR2 FQDESV (reference sequence). The CDR3 spells CASSLARGNTEAFF. In nucleotides, the CDR3 is TGTGCCAGCAGCTTAGCCCGGGGGAACACTGAAGCTTTCTTT. The full variable domain, completed using reference TRBV11-1 and TRBJ1-1, is EAEVAQSPRYKITEKSQAVAFWCDPISGHATLYWYRQILGQGPELLVQFQDESVVDDSQLPKDRFSAERLKGVDSTLKIQPAELGDSAMYLCASSLARGNTEAFFGQGTRLTVV.

This chain uses TRBV7-9 with TRBJ2-2; D not resolved. Germline CDR1 SEHNR, CDR2 FQNEAQ (reference sequence). The CDR3 is 15 amino acids. The V end was cut by 4 bases, the J end by 11 bases, with 20 bases between. CDR3 nucleotides: TGTGCCAGCAGCTCTCTTGGCTCACCCCGCCTCGAGCTGTTTTTT. It yields the protein CASSSLGSPRLELFF.

This chain connects TRBV30 to TRBJ1-5; D unresolved. Per germline, CDR1 GTSNPN and CDR2 SVGIG (reference sequence). CDR3 length: 12 residues. The V and J ends lost 4 bases and 9 bases respectively, with 13 bases between them. CDR3 region: CAWTLPARPQHF. The CDR3 nucleotides are TGTGCCTGGACCCTACCTGCACGGCCCCAGCATTTT.

The genes are TRBV27 and TRBJ2-3; 7 nucleotides line up with TRBD2. Unmatched junction bases numbered 15, after V lost 1 base and J lost 5 bases. This CDR3 spans 18 amino acids. From germline, CDR1 is MNHEY and CDR2 SMNVEV (reference sequence). The CDR3 DNA reads TGTGCCAGCAGTTTATGGGGGGGACCGGGAATGAAGGGAGATACGCAGTATTTT. Encoded protein: CASSLWGGPGMKGDTQYF.

The V call is TRBV5-6, the J call TRBJ2-5; the D is unclear. V was shortened by 3 bases and J by 1 base, with 10 bases between the two germline ends. Germline V gives CDR1 SGHDT, CDR2 YYEEEE. The CDR3 runs 14 residues. CDR3 nucleotide sequence: TGTGCCAGCAGCTCATCAAATAGCCAAGAGACCCAGTACTTC. It encodes CASSSSNSQETQYF.

The chain is built from TRBV11-3 and TRBJ1-1, with D perhaps matching TRBD1 (5 bases). V dropped 1 base and J dropped 0 bases, with 9 bases sitting between them. Germline CDR1 reads SGHNT; CDR2 reads YENEEA. The length of the CDR3 is 15 residues. CDR3 region: CASSLVGEVNTEAFF. The CDR3 DNA reads TGTGCCAGCAGCTTAGTGGGGGAGGTGAACACTGAAGCTTTCTTT.

This clonotype counts as medium-sized. The rearrangement links TRBV19 to TRBJ2-7, with D possibly TRBD2 on 6 matching bases. V lost 4 bases, J lost 2 bases, and 12 bases lay in between. The V gene's germline CDR1 is LNHDA and CDR2 SQIVND (reference sequence). CDR3 length: 14 amino acids. CDR3: CASSTGGRAYEQYF. The DNA for the CDR3 is TGTGCCAGTAGTACCGGGGGAAGAGCCTACGAGCAGTACTTC.

To note about this clonotype: No conserved phenylalanine or tryptophan ends this CDR3, so it is likely a read error. The CDR3 DNA reads TGTGCCAGCAGCCTGAGTTTAGCGGGAGATACAGATACGCAGTATTTG. The encoded protein is CASSLSLAGDTDTQYL. The rearrangement links TRBV11-3 to TRBJ2-3, with TRBD2 matching 9 bases. There are 16 residues in the CDR3. The V and J ends lost 5 bases and 3 bases, in that order; junction bases with no gene match: 9. CDR1 is SGHNT and CDR2 is YENEEA in the germline V gene.

This clonotype is medium-sized (0.01 to 0.1%) by share. This rearrangement joins TRBV29-1 to TRBJ1-2; D is unclear. This CDR3 comprises 11 residues. Germline V gene sequence: CDR1 SQVTM, CDR2 ANQGSEA. Deletions cut 4 bases from V and 4 bases from J, with 7 bases between. The CDR3 region is CSVAQPYGYTF. In DNA form, the CDR3 reads TGCAGCGTTGCACAGCCCTATGGCTACACCTTC.

This clonotype was seen a handful of times. The rearrangement uses TRBV6-4 and TRBJ1-1; D is unclear. Per germline, CDR1 MRHNA and CDR2 SNTAGT. V dropped 2 bases and J dropped 1 base, with 5 bases sitting between them. The CDR3 is made up of 13 amino acids. CDR3 bases: TGTGCCAGCAGTGACGGGGAGAACACTGAAGCTTTCTTT. This gives the protein CASSDGENTEAFF.

This chain connects TRBV24-1 to TRBJ2-2, with TRBD2 as a possible D gene (6 bases). Germline values: CDR1 KGHDR, CDR2 SFDVKD. This CDR3 region has 15 residues. With 0 bases removed from V and 3 bases from J, the gap between germline ends came to 7 bases. The DNA for the CDR3 is TGTGCCACCAGTGATTTGAGGAGGGACACCGGGGAGCTGTTTTTT. Protein: CATSDLRRDTGELFF.

The rearrangement joins TRBV5-6 to TRBJ1-2; the match to TRBD1 covers 10 bases. The J segment lost 3 bases and the V segment lost 3 bases, leaving 2 bases of the junction unmatched. This CDR3 contains 14 residues. Germline loops: CDR1 SGHDT, CDR2 YYEEEE. The CDR3 sequence is CASSWDRGDYGYTF. The CDR3 region has the DNA TGTGCCAGCAGCTGGGACAGGGGTGACTATGGCTACACCTTC.

By share, this clonotype ranks as medium-sized. V gene TRBV29-1 combines with J gene TRBJ1-1; D ambiguous. CDR1 SQVTM and CDR2 ANQGSEA come from the germline V gene. The CDR3 is made up of 13 amino acids. Trimming cost V 4 bases and J 3 bases, with 12 bases left between them. CDR3 DNA: TGCAGCGTTGGAGGGAGGGCTTACACTGAAGCTTTCTTT. It translates to CSVGGRAYTEAFF. Drawing the rest from reference TRBV29-1 and TRBJ1-1, the complete variable domain is SAVISQKPSRDICQRGTSLTIQCQVDSQVTMMFWYRQQPGQSLTLIATANQGSEATYESGFVIDKFPISRPNLTFSTLTVSNMSPEDSSIYLCSVGGRAYTEAFFGQGTRLTVV.

The CDR3 DNA reads TGTGCCTGGAGTCCCGGGACGTTTGGCTACACCTTC. Translating gives CAWSPGTFGYTF. The V gene is TRBV30, the J gene TRBJ1-2, with D possibly being TRBD1 (5 bases). V was clipped by 2 bases and J by 7 bases, with 11 bases between them. Germline lookup yields CDR1 GTSNPN and CDR2 SVGIG (reference sequence). CDR3 length equals 12 residues.

The V call is TRBV6-1, the J call TRBJ1-2; a possible D gene is TRBD1 (5 bases). V was cut by 3 bases and J by 2 bases, with 7 bases left in between. The CDR3 has 13 residues. Germline V gene lookup returns CDR1 MNHNS and CDR2 SASEGT. CDR3 protein: CASSDGANYGYTF. The CDR3 DNA reads as TGTGCCAGCAGTGACGGGGCGAACTATGGCTACACCTTC.

Remarks on this clonotype: The CDR3 does not end in the conserved phenylalanine or tryptophan, so this is likely a read error. The chain is built from TRBV30 and TRBJ2-5; D gene ambiguous. With 4 bases removed from V and 4 bases from J, the gap between germline ends came to 4 bases. Germline values: CDR1 GTSNPN, CDR2 SVGIG (reference sequence). The CDR3 spans 10 residues. DNA for the CDR3: TGTGCCTGGATGAGAGAGACCCAGTACTCC. Translating it yields CAWMRETQYS.

V is TRBV30 and J is TRBJ1-4; D not resolved. Per germline, CDR1 GTSNPN and CDR2 SVGIG (reference sequence). This CDR3 has 14 amino acids. With 4 bases removed from V and 1 base from J, the gap between germline ends came to 10 bases. CDR3 DNA sequence: TGTGCCTGGAATGCGCACGGAACTAATGAAAAACTGTTTTTT. Translated: CAWNAHGTNEKLFF.